This passage covers 27 T cell receptor beta chains from one sample sequenced in a study of STAT5B mutations in CD4+ large granular lymphocyte leukemia. Sequencing was performed with immunoSEQ multiplex PCR; in TCRdb, only in-frame clones are kept and a portion is missing. The sample carries about 1,400 clones, around four fifths recorded once. Sequenced material: PBMCs. All receptors derive from a man aged 70 or older with CD4+ T-cell large granular lymphocyte leukemia.

The chain joins TRBV21-1 to TRBJ2-7; the table assigns TRBD2, which was not confirmed against the DNA. TRBV21-1 is a documented pseudogene. CDR3 length: 16 residues. For the CDR3, the DNA is TGTGCCAGCAGCAAAGCGCCGGGCGGGAGGACGGGGGAGCAGTACTTC. Its translation is CASSKAPGGRTGEQYF.

V and J are TRBV5-4 and TRBJ2-2; D unclear. Germline CDR1 reads SGHNT; CDR2 reads YYREEE (reference sequence). The CDR3 is 15 residues long. V was trimmed by 5 bases and J by 8 bases, leaving 19 bases between them. The CDR3 DNA sequence: TGTGCCAGCAGTAACGAATATAGGGCCCTAGGGGAGCTGTTTTTT. This sequence encodes CASSNEYRALGELFF.

The rearrangement joins TRBV7-9 to TRBJ2-6; 7 positions agree with TRBD1. This CDR3 comprises 15 residues. CDR1 SEHNR and CDR2 FQNEAQ come from the germline V gene (reference sequence). Unmatched junction bases numbered 4, after V lost 5 bases and J lost 3 bases. For the CDR3, the DNA is TGTGCCAGCAGCCGACAGGGTGGTGGGGCCAACGTCCTGACTTTC. Translated, it gives CASSRQGGGANVLTF.

This clone appeared a few times. The chain combines TRBV11-2 with TRBJ1-3; D remains unclear. V was shortened by 6 bases and J by 1 base, with 10 bases between the two germline ends. Germline-derived CDR1 and CDR2 are SGHAT and FQNNGV. This CDR3 has 14 amino acids. The CDR3 spells CASSSVLSGNTIYF. CDR3 sequence (DNA): TGTGCCAGCAGTTCGGTTCTTTCTGGAAACACCATATATTTT.

The chain uses TRBV5-6 and TRBJ2-1; 10 bases align to TRBD2. After removal of 0 bases from V and 10 bases from J, the junction contained 7 bases not matched to a gene. Per germline, CDR1 SGHDT and CDR2 YYEEEE. CDR3 length equals 15 residues. CDR3 nucleotides: TGTGCCAGCAGCTTGGGGCTAGCGGGGGTAAACGAGCAGTTCTTC. It is translated as CASSLGLAGVNEQFF. The full variable domain, rest sourced from reference TRBV5-6 and TRBJ2-1, is DAGVTQSPTHLIKTRGQQVTLRCSPKSGHDTVSWYQQALGQGPQFIFQYYEEEERQRGNFPDRFSGHQFPNYSSELNVNALLLGDSALYLCASSLGLAGVNEQFFGPGTRLTVL.

Details on this clone: An end of the junction differs from the germline gene, which may be a read error. The V gene is TRBV7-7, the J gene TRBJ2-7, with a weak D call TRBD1 (6 bases). This CDR3 is 15 amino acids long. Germline V gene sequence: CDR1 SSHAT, CDR2 FNYEAQ (reference sequence). In DNA, the CDR3 is TGTGCTAGCAGCCCAGGGGTGTCGGCGACCTACGAGCAGTACTTC. Protein sequence: CASSPGVSATYEQYF.

This chain links TRBV19 with TRBJ1-5, with 9 bases that match TRBD1. The junction had 4 bases not matched to a gene; V was cut back by 6 bases and J by 4 bases. Per germline, CDR1 LNHDA and CDR2 SQIVND (reference sequence). The CDR3 sequence is 14 residues long. Written as DNA, the CDR3 is TGTGCCAGTAGCCAGGACAGGGGAAATCAGCCCCAGCATTTT. This encodes CASSQDRGNQPQHF.

The rearrangement links TRBV29-1 to TRBJ2-7; 11 nucleotides agree with TRBD2. The CDR3 is 14 residues long. Germline V gene data show CDR1 as SQVTM and CDR2 as ANQGSEA. The junction had 5 bases not matched to a gene; V was cut back by 7 bases and J by 0 bases. The CDR3 nucleotides read TGCAGCGCCGACCTAGCGGGGGGCTCCTACGAGCAGTACGTC. Translating gives CSADLAGGSYEQYV.

CDR3 in DNA: TGTGCCAGCAGCTCCGACAGCTACGAGCAGTACGTC. This gives the protein CASSSDSYEQYV. V usage is TRBV11-2 and J usage is TRBJ2-7; possibly TRBD1 for D (5 bases). CDR3 size: 12 residues. Trimming cost V 4 bases and J 3 bases, with 7 bases left between them. Germline CDR1 SGHAT, CDR2 FQNNGV.

The rearrangement uses TRBV29-1 and TRBJ2-6; D is undetermined. V shed 5 bases and J shed 4 bases, with 9 bases lying between them. This CDR3 is 13 amino acids long. Germline V gene sequence: CDR1 SQVTM, CDR2 ANQGSEA. The CDR3 spells CSVPVSGANVLTF. The CDR3 DNA reads TGCAGCGTTCCCGTTTCCGGGGCCAACGTCCTGACTTTC.

The J gene is TRBJ2-3, the V gene TRBV18; D perhaps matches TRBD1 (5 bases). Between the trimmed V and J ends, which lost 0 bases and 0 bases, there was a span of 13 bases. Germline V gene data show CDR1 as KGHSH and CDR2 as LQKENI. The CDR3 covers 17 residues. The CDR3 nucleotides read TGTGCCAGCTCACCACCAAGGGGCAGTTCTAGCACAGATACGCAGTATTTT. It encodes CASSPPRGSSSTDTQYF.

The V call is TRBV11-2, the J call TRBJ1-1, with D unresolved. The length of the CDR3 is 13 residues. V was pared by 5 bases and J by 5 bases, with 12 bases between. Germline V gene lookup returns CDR1 SGHAT and CDR2 FQNNGV. The CDR3 loop is CASSGLRRTEAFF. For the CDR3, the DNA is TGTGCCAGCAGCGGGCTACGAAGAACTGAAGCTTTCTTT.

This chain uses TRBV19 with TRBJ2-5; D call uncertain. From germline, CDR1 is LNHDA and CDR2 SQIVND (reference sequence). The CDR3 contains 14 residues. V was pared by 3 bases and J by 4 bases, with 12 bases between. The CDR3 DNA sequence: TGTGCCAGTAGTATCGTAAGGGATGCAGAGACCCAGTACTTC. It is translated as CASSIVRDAETQYF. Combining the CDR3 with reference TRBV19 and TRBJ2-5 gives the whole variable domain DGGITQSPKYLFRKEGQNVTLSCEQNLNHDAMYWYRQDPGQGLRLIYYSQIVNDFQKGDIAEGYSVSREKKESFPLTVTSAQKNPTAFYLCASSIVRDAETQYFGPGTRLLVL.

The chain joins TRBV28 to TRBJ2-3; 7 positions agree with TRBD2. Germline assignment: CDR1 MDHEN and CDR2 SYDVKM. Trimming at V came to 3 bases and at J to 0 bases, leaving 9 bases not matched to a gene. The CDR3 covers 17 residues. The CDR3 coding sequence is TGTGCCAGCAGTTTTTCTGAACCTAGCGGCAGCACAGATACGCAGTATTTT. It codes for CASSFSEPSGSTDTQYF.

The rearrangement joins TRBV4-3 to TRBJ2-7, with D perhaps assigned TRBD1 or TRBD2 (5 bases each). V dropped 0 bases and J dropped 2 bases, with 11 bases sitting between them. Germline V gene lookup returns CDR1 LGHNA and CDR2 YSLEER. The CDR3 runs to 15 residues. The CDR3 DNA reads as TGCGCCAGCAGCCAAGATGGGGACGGAACCTACGAGCAGTACTTC. As protein: CASSQDGDGTYEQYF.

The rearrangement links TRBV4-1 to TRBJ1-3; no firm D call. The germline V gene has CDR1 MGHRA and CDR2 YSYEKL. V was pared by 3 bases and J by 4 bases, with 10 bases between. This CDR3 comprises 14 residues. CDR3 loop: CASSHPQGGNTIYF. The CDR3, as DNA: TGCGCCAGCAGCCATCCCCAAGGGGGAAACACCATATATTTT.

The chain is built from TRBV5-1 and TRBJ2-1; D not certain. Germline V gives CDR1 SGHRS, CDR2 YFSETQ. The CDR3 totals 14 residues. Trimming shortened V by 0 bases and J by 9 bases, and 13 bases separated the two germline ends. The CDR3: CASSLEGNYGEQFF. As DNA, the CDR3 is TGCGCCAGCAGCTTGGAAGGTAATTATGGTGAGCAGTTCTTC.

V and J are TRBV7-3 and TRBJ2-1; tentatively, D is TRBD2 (6 bases). CDR1 is SGHTA and CDR2 is FQGTGA in the germline V gene. There are 13 residues in the CDR3. V lost 5 bases and J 4 bases, leaving 9 bases between the germline ends. CDR3 nucleotides: TGTGCCAGCAGCCAGGGACTTTACAATGAGCAGTTCTTC. Residues: CASSQGLYNEQFF.

V and J are TRBV6-5 and TRBJ2-5; D may be TRBD2 (6 bases). In germline, CDR1 is MNHEY, CDR2 SVGAGI. Trimming shortened V by 7 bases and J by 1 base, and 13 bases separated the two germline ends. This CDR3 is 14 amino acids long. CDR3 sequence (DNA): TGTGCCAGCACGTTCAGCGGGTCCCAAGAGACCCAGTACTTC. It specifies CASTFSGSQETQYF.

The V gene is TRBV29-1, the J gene TRBJ2-2; 12 bases match TRBD1. This CDR3 spans 15 amino acids. Germline assignment: CDR1 SQVTM and CDR2 ANQGSEA. Losses at the gene ends were 3 bases for V and 6 bases for J; bases not matched to a gene: 5. CDR3 region: CSVDGTGGVPGELFF. In DNA, the CDR3 is TGCAGCGTTGATGGGACAGGGGGCGTCCCCGGGGAGCTGTTTTTT.

The chain has TRBV9 and TRBJ2-5; 11 bases align to TRBD2. This CDR3 has 16 residues. J lost 4 bases, V lost 3 bases, and 8 bases had no gene match. Germline CDR1 is SGDLS and CDR2 is YYNGEE. The CDR3 bases are TGTGCCAGCAGCGCCCCCGGGACTAGCGGTTTAGAGACCCAGTACTTC. This codes for CASSAPGTSGLETQYF.

The chain combines TRBV5-1 with TRBJ1-4; D gene ambiguous. The CDR3 has 14 amino acids. V was trimmed by 3 bases and J by 0 bases, leaving 6 bases between them. Germline V gene lookup returns CDR1 SGHRS and CDR2 YFSETQ. The CDR3 nucleotides read TGCGCCAGCAGCTCACAAGCAACTAATGAAAAACTGTTTTTT. Amino acids: CASSSQATNEKLFF.

In DNA, the CDR3 is TGTGCCAGCAGCCTAGGCCCGGGGGGGCCTTCGACCGGGGAGCTGTTTTTT. This sequence encodes CASSLGPGGPSTGELFF. This chain connects TRBV7-3 to TRBJ2-2; 8 bases fit TRBD2. There are 17 residues in the CDR3. V dropped 5 bases and J dropped 5; count of bases not matched to a gene: 13. Germline CDR1 reads SGHTA; CDR2 reads FQGTGA.

This sequence joins TRBV10-3 and TRBJ2-3, with D possibly TRBD1 on 7 matching bases. The length of the CDR3 is 17 residues. Germline CDR1 ENHRY, CDR2 SYGVKD. Trimming took off 6 bases at V and 5 bases at J, with 24 bases between the two ends. CDR3 nucleotide sequence: TGTGCCATCAGCGGTTCAGGGGGAGGTATGGCAGAAGATACGCAGTATTTT. This encodes CAISGSGGGMAEDTQYF.

This rearrangement joins TRBV7-8 to TRBJ2-7; 7 bases match TRBD1. CDR3 length: 16 residues. CDR1 is SGHVS, CDR2 FQNEAQ, per germline. J gave up 4 bases and V 5 bases, and 14 bases lay outside the gene matches. CDR3 in amino acids: CASSRGNRGSGYEQYV. Written as DNA, the CDR3 is TGTGCCAGCAGCCGGGGTAACAGGGGATCTGGGTACGAGCAGTACGTC.

This chain uses TRBV5-4 with TRBJ2-6; 12 bases map to TRBD2. The length of the CDR3 is 18 residues. V was pared by 0 bases and J by 4 bases, with 5 bases of the junction left unmatched. Germline V gene data show CDR1 as SGHNT and CDR2 as YYREEE (reference sequence). DNA of the CDR3: TGTGCCAGCAGCTTGGGACTAGCGGGAGTCACCGGGGCCAACGTCCTGACTTTC. Its translation: CASSLGLAGVTGANVLTF.

J is TRBJ2-5 and V is TRBV5-1; 7 nucleotides line up with TRBD1. The germline CDR1 and CDR2 sequences are SGHRS and YFSETQ. There are 16 residues in the CDR3. V trimming: 0 bases; J trimming: 0 bases; junction bases outside the gene matches: 5. The CDR3 sequence is CASSLGGTANQETQYF. As DNA, the CDR3 is TGCGCCAGCAGCTTGGGGGGGACAGCTAACCAAGAGACCCAGTACTTC.